The TCR beta chain described here comes from a study of chronic HIV infection and antiretroviral therapy. This clonotype was found many times. A single record per CDR3 protein comes from TCRdb applying MiXCR to the 5' RACE reads. The table lists roughly 39,000 distinct CDR3 sequences, roughly 8.2% of them singletons, with over 2.5% in the top ten. The germline V gene encodes CDR1 SQVTM and CDR2 ANQGSEA. The CDR3 sequence is 14 residues long. Trimming took 6 bases from V and 3 from J; bases not matched to a gene: 9. Sequencing used peripheral blood. The receptor comes from an adult who had HIV and had not received antiretroviral therapy, or was an uninfected healthy control (not recorded which). This chain links TRBV29-1 with TRBJ2-7; TRBD1 agrees at 9 bases. CDR3 nucleotide sequence: TGCAGCGTGCTAACAGGGGGCGGTGTCTACGAGCAGTACTTC. Protein sequence: CSVLTGGGVYEQYF.